A selection of T cell receptor beta chains follows, all from one sample in a study of blood T cells in healthy people across ages. TCRdb ran MiXCR on the 5' RACE reads and lists one entry per CDR3 protein. The sample has 1.5 million to 2 million distinct CDR3 sequences; roughly 52% are singletons. Sequencing used blood. These receptors were taken from a woman aged 40 to 49 in good health. The CDR3 runs from the conserved cysteine through the conserved F or W. Fields, in order: CDR3 DNA, CDR3 protein, CDR3 length, D gene, J gene, V gene, clone size. A D gene is named only where the DNA matches it firmly. Rows give clone size only sometimes, using once, few, many, or a class for an expanded clone.

cdr3_nt: TGTGCCAGCAGTGAAAGGGGGAACCCCTACAATGAGCAGTTCTTC
cdr3_aa: CASSERGNPYNEQFF
cdr3_length: 15
d_call: -
j_call: TRBJ2-1
v_call: TRBV2
clone_size: -

cdr3_nt: TGCAGTGCTAGAGAGGGTAGGGGGGTAGGAAACATTCAGTACTTC
cdr3_aa: CSAREGRGVGNIQYF
cdr3_length: 15
d_call: -
j_call: TRBJ2-4
v_call: TRBV20-1
clone_size: few

cdr3_nt: TGTGCCAGCAGCCCAGTAAAGGGATCCTACAATGAGCAGTTCTTC
cdr3_aa: CASSPVKGSYNEQFF
cdr3_length: 15
d_call: -
j_call: TRBJ2-1
v_call: TRBV7-2
clone_size: few

cdr3_nt: TGTGCCAGCAGCTTAGTCGGCGAGAGTAATCAGCCCCAGCATTTT
cdr3_aa: CASSLVGESNQPQHF
cdr3_length: 15
d_call: -
j_call: TRBJ1-5
v_call: TRBV7-2
clone_size: -

cdr3_nt: TGTGCCAGCAGGGTGATACGGGGAAGCTCCTACAATGAGCAGTACTTC
cdr3_aa: CASRVIRGSSYNEQYF
cdr3_length: 16
d_call: -
j_call: TRBJ2-5
v_call: TRBV7-8
clone_size: -

cdr3_nt: TGTGCCAGCAGTTACCTCGCAGGACTAGTAGAGGAGACCCAGTACTTC
cdr3_aa: CASSYLAGLVEETQYF
cdr3_length: 16
d_call: TRBD2
j_call: TRBJ2-5
v_call: TRBV6-5
clone_size: -

cdr3_nt: TGCAGCGAGGGAGACAGGGGTGGTCAGCCCCAGCATTTT
cdr3_aa: CSEGDRGGQPQHF
cdr3_length: 13
d_call: TRBD1
j_call: TRBJ1-5
v_call: TRBV29-1
clone_size: -

cdr3_nt: TGCAGCGTTGGCGGGGGCGGGGGGACTTCGGAGACCCAGTACTTC
cdr3_aa: CSVGGGGGTSETQYF
cdr3_length: 15
d_call: TRBD2
j_call: TRBJ2-5
v_call: TRBV29-1
clone_size: -

cdr3_nt: TGTGCCAGCAGCAGCGGGACTAGCGGACCTCCTTACAATGAGCAGTTCTTC
cdr3_aa: CASSSGTSGPPYNEQFF
cdr3_length: 17
d_call: TRBD2
j_call: TRBJ2-1
v_call: TRBV7-9
clone_size: -

cdr3_nt: TGCGCCAGCAGCCAAGCCCAGGGGGCGCTGACTGAAGCTTTCTTT
cdr3_aa: CASSQAQGALTEAFF
cdr3_length: 15
d_call: TRBD1
j_call: TRBJ1-1
v_call: TRBV4-3
clone_size: -

cdr3_nt: TGTGCCAGCAGCTTAGTGGCCGGTACGCAGTATTTT
cdr3_aa: CASSLVAGTQYF
cdr3_length: 12
d_call: -
j_call: TRBJ2-3
v_call: TRBV7-2
clone_size: -

cdr3_nt: TGTGCCAGCAGTTTCAACTCCGGGGGTGAGGAGCAGTTCTTC
cdr3_aa: CASSFNSGGEEQFF
cdr3_length: 14
d_call: -
j_call: TRBJ2-1
v_call: TRBV27
clone_size: -

cdr3_nt: TGTGCCACCAGCGGTGGTCCGGGATCTACTAGGGCCAACGTCCTGACTTTC
cdr3_aa: CATSGGPGSTRANVLTF
cdr3_length: 17
d_call: -
j_call: TRBJ2-6
v_call: TRBV15
clone_size: few

cdr3_nt: TGCAGCGTTGTGAGGGGACTAGTAAATGAGCAGTTCTTC
cdr3_aa: CSVVRGLVNEQFF
cdr3_length: 13
d_call: TRBD2
j_call: TRBJ2-1
v_call: TRBV29-1
clone_size: -

cdr3_nt: TGTGCCAGCAGACTTAGGGGGGGGAATAATGAAAAACTGTTTTTT
cdr3_aa: CASRLRGGNNEKLFF
cdr3_length: 15
d_call: -
j_call: TRBJ1-4
v_call: TRBV7-6
clone_size: few

cdr3_nt: TGCAGTGCTAGAGATCTTCAGGGAATAGGAAACACCATATATTTT
cdr3_aa: CSARDLQGIGNTIYF
cdr3_length: 15
d_call: -
j_call: TRBJ1-3
v_call: TRBV20-1
clone_size: -